This T cell receptor beta chain was recovered during a study of T cells after yellow fever vaccination. Study conclusions and caveats: FACS-sorted repertoires could contain abundant clonotypes contaminating from the bulk population. In post-booster samples, most primary-vaccination clones reappeared (about 95% CD4, approximately 91% CD8).

CDR1 is SEHNR and CDR2 is FQNEAQ in the germline V gene (reference sequence). V gave up 2 bases and J gave up 6 bases; unmatched junction bases: 3. The CDR3 spans 14 residues. Synthesis of TCR cDNA relied on 5'RACE template switching, which attached a universal primer site and UMIs. TCRdb reprocessed the 5' RACE reads via MiXCR and lists one record per CDR3 protein. The table has hundreds of thousands of distinct CDR3 sequences, approximately 8% seen once. This clonotype showed up just a few times. The target antigen is unknown. The V and J genes are TRBV7-9 and TRBJ2-1; TRBD1 matches 8 bases. The clonotype comes from a young man who received the YFV17D yellow fever vaccine. Sequencing was performed on PBMCs, taken about 41 days after the first yellow fever vaccination. The CDR3 is CASSLQQGVNEQFF. DNA of the CDR3: TGTGCCAGCAGCTTACAACAGGGGGTCAATGAGCAGTTCTTC. Drawing the rest from reference TRBV7-9 and TRBJ2-1, the complete variable domain is DTGVSQNPRHKITKRGQNVTFRCDPISEHNRLYWYRQTLGQGPEFLTYFQNEAQLEKSRLLSDRFSAERPKGSFSTLEIQRTEQGDSAMYLCASSLQQGVNEQFFGPGTRLTVL.